This T cell receptor (beta chain) stems from a study of T-cell reconstitution after alpha-beta-depleted transplantation in children. The ends lost 5 bases at V and 0 bases at J; junction bases unmatched: 3. The CDR3 spans 14 residues. Germline CDR1 reads SEHNR; CDR2 reads FQNEAQ (reference sequence). The authors prepared the TCRbeta library with unique molecular identifiers. MiXCR, run by TCRdb on the PCR reads, gives a single entry per CDR3 protein. Here the sample spans 90,000 to 100,000 distinct CDR3 sequences, less than 25% being singletons. This clonotype was counted many times. The source of this sequence is a boy younger than 10 with acute lymphoblastic leukemia, due to receive a stem cell transplant. The specimen was PBMCs, collected before TCRalphabeta/CD19-depleted stem cell transplant. V gene TRBV7-9 combines with J gene TRBJ2-7; 8 nucleotides line up with TRBD2. CDR3 in amino acids: CASSPSGSSYEQYF. The CDR3 region has the DNA TGTGCCAGCAGCCCGAGCGGGAGCTCCTACGAGCAGTACTTC.